The clone carrying this T cell receptor beta chain has a handful of counts. Its matching antigen is unknown. From germline, CDR1 is ENHRY and CDR2 SYGVKD. The CDR3 spans 15 residues. V gave up 0 bases and J gave up 4 bases, with 10 bases separating them. This entry is derived from a study of blood T cells in healthy people across ages. On the study more broadly: Template switching captured about one barcoded beta molecule per two T cells. Study-level points and caveats: PBMCs that were unsorted prevented a conclusive naive versus antigen-experienced comparison.

Using a J-beta primer mix together with a sample-barcoded 5' primer, a second PCR was run for about 6 to 12 cycles. Using its own MiXCR run on the 5' RACE reads, TCRdb lists one record per CDR3 protein. This repertoire shows fewer than 900,000 distinct CDR3 sequences, 35% to 45% found once; its top ten account for around a fifth. This receptor was taken from a woman aged 55-69 years in good health. The specimen sequenced was blood. This sequence joins TRBV10-3 and TRBJ1-5; perhaps TRBD1 as D (6 bases). Here the CDR3 reads CAISESLGGNQPQHF. Written as DNA, the CDR3 is TGTGCCATCAGTGAGTCGTTAGGGGGGAATCAGCCCCAGCATTTT.